The source of this TCR beta chain is a study of OX40 agonist ivuxolimab in advanced cancers. Study-level information: The patients' treatment was ivuxolimab, an agonistic anti-OX40 (CD134) antibody. Patients enrolled in dose escalation were diagnosed with hepatocellular carcinoma, melanoma, renal cell or head and neck cancer.

Study-level results: On average, a greater number of expanded clones characterised CD8+ T cells relative to CD4+. Clonal expansion was seen in CD4+ and CD8+ blood T cells by week 6 at 0.1 to 3.0 mg/kg.

Per germline, CDR1 SGHTA and CDR2 FQGTGA. The CDR3 contains 14 residues. J was trimmed by 1 base and V by 3 bases; bases with no gene match: 2. TCRdb's copy holds only in-frame clones and misses some; the assay was immunoSEQ multiplex PCR. The sample shows 80,000 to 95,000 clones, about 86% of them seen only once. As regards this clone: Its target is unknown.

The TCR originated in an adult with an advanced solid tumor such as melanoma, head and neck, liver or kidney cancer. Sequencing used CD4+ or CD8+ T cells sorted from blood, obtained in a trial of the OX40 agonist ivuxolimab. V and J are TRBV7-3 and TRBJ2-5, with 7 bases lining up with TRBD1. The CDR3 protein is CASSLDRTQETQYF. The CDR3 DNA is TGTGCCAGCAGCTTGGACAGGACCCAAGAGACCCAGTACTTC.